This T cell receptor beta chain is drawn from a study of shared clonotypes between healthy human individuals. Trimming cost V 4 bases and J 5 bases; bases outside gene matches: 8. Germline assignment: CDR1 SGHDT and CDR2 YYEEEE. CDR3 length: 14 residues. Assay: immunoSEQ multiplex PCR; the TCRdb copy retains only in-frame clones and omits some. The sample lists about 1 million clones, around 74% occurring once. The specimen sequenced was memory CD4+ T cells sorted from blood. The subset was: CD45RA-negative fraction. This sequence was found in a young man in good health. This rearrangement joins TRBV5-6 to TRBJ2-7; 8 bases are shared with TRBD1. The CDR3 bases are TGTGCCAGCAGCCTAAACAGGGGGTTCCACGAGCAGTACTTC. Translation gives CASSLNRGFHEQYF.